The clone carrying this T cell receptor beta chain showed up many times. The antigen remains undetermined. Trimming left V 3 bases short and J 8 bases short, with 13 bases between. The CDR3 has 14 residues. From germline, CDR1 is MGHRA and CDR2 YSYEKL. The time point here: patch test 1, 2 weeks after DPC sensitization. The treatment was: therapeutic diphenylcyclopropenone sensitization with weekly scalp DPC. The sample comes from a study of human T cells and chemical hapten exposure. Findings and limits, study-wide: PT1 expanded TCR counts correlated positively with patch test score.

TCRdb reanalysed the RACE reads using MiXCR and keeps one entry per CDR3 protein. The sample has approximately 90,000 distinct CDR3 sequences, approximately 10% seen once. V usage is TRBV4-1 and J usage is TRBJ1-4; TRBD1 might be the D (5 bases). The sample in question was whole blood, obtained in connection with sensitization to the hapten diphenylcyclopropenone (DPC). This clonotype was obtained from a man aged 35 to 55 with alopecia areata. Some clones in this sample may be carry-over from other donors' samples. CDR3 DNA: TGCGCCAGCAGCCATTACTTAGGGGCAGAAAAACTGTTTTTT. Translated, it gives CASSHYLGAEKLFF.